This T cell receptor beta chain was captured by sequencing in a study of T cell responses to AZD1222 COVID-19 vaccine. Findings and caveats of the study: A mostly white British donor set with more females was recruited, and clonal diversity was possibly underestimated. Two AZD1222 administrations were followed by greater Spike-specific TCR breadth and depth.

As to this clone: The antigen remains undetermined.

Germline trimming cut 6 bases from V and 1 base from J; bases unmatched to any gene: 3. The CDR3 consists of 14 residues. From germline, CDR1 is KGHSH and CDR2 LQKENI. Produced via immunoSEQ multiplex PCR; TCRdb's table is partial and in-frame only. This sample carries about 130,000 clones, about 93% of them seen once, and the ten largest clones take around 5.4%. The sequenced sample was peripheral blood, obtained on day 0 of AZD1222 vaccination. The receptor was derived from an adult in good health. V is TRBV18 and J is TRBJ1-1; 9 bases are shared with TRBD1. Here the CDR3 DNA reads TGTGCCAGCTCCCGGGGACAGGGGAACACTGAAGCTTTCTTT. This sequence encodes CASSRGQGNTEAFF.